The 10 T cell receptor beta chains presented below share a single source sample, sequenced in a study of cytotoxic CD8 clonotypes in ibrutinib-treated CLL. This table comes from immunoSEQ multiplex PCR, and its TCRdb copy is limited to in-frame clones, with some not included. The repertoire includes about 160,000 clones, under 90% of them detected once, and about 4.5% sits in the top ten. The material was PBMCs, obtained after 24 months of ibrutinib treatment. The receptors here all came from a human donor with chronic lymphocytic leukemia.

Worth noting for this clone: At one end, the junction sequence differs from germline, possibly due to a read error. This chain uses TRBV2 with TRBJ2-6; D is possibly TRBD1 or TRBD2 (5 bases each). The CDR3 covers 20 residues. Germline V gene data show CDR1 as SNHLY and CDR2 as FYNNEI. CDR3 region: CASRYNPGPLMFSGANVPTF. Here the CDR3 DNA reads TGTGCCAGCAGGTATAATCCGGGACCACTTATGTTCAGTGGGGCCAACGTCCCGACTTTC.

The chain employs TRBV27 and TRBJ2-7; TRBD2 matches 8 bases. V was pared by 6 bases and J by 5 bases, with 3 bases of the junction left unmatched. The length of the CDR3 is 12 residues. Germline-derived CDR1 and CDR2 are MNHEY and SMNVEV (reference sequence). The CDR3 sequence is CASSRGGHEQYF. The DNA for the CDR3 is TGTGCCAGCAGCCGGGGGGGGCACGAGCAGTACTTC.

The chain links TRBV14 to TRBJ1-4; weak D call: TRBD1 (6 bases). From germline, CDR1 is SGHDN and CDR2 FVKESK. V shed 2 bases and J shed 0 bases, with 10 bases lying between them. This CDR3 is 16 amino acids long. Here the CDR3 reads CASSQRTEATNEKLFF. The CDR3 DNA is TGTGCCAGCAGCCAAAGGACAGAAGCAACTAATGAAAAACTGTTTTTT.

The V and J genes are TRBV23-1 and TRBJ2-2, with D unclear. TRBV23-1 is filed as an ORF, its function uncertain. CDR3 length equals 15 residues. V was clipped by 1 base and J by 0 bases, with 6 bases between them. The DNA for the CDR3 is TGCGCCAGCAGTCAATTTGCGGCGAACACCGGGGAGCTGTTTTTT. It specifies CASSQFAANTGELFF.

The chain combines TRBV6-5 with TRBJ1-4; no clear D. V lost 10 bases, J lost 0 bases, and 9 bases lay in between. CDR1 is MNHEY, CDR2 SVGAGI, per germline. The CDR3 spans 13 residues. Here the CDR3 reads CATRGATNEKLFF. The CDR3 region has the DNA TGTGCCACCCGCGGGGCAACTAATGAAAAACTGTTTTTT.

The chain employs TRBV5-6 and TRBJ2-2; D is ambiguous. V lost 1 base and J 8 bases, leaving 6 bases between the germline ends. The CDR3 has 12 residues. Germline CDR1 and CDR2: SGHDT and YYEEEE. CDR3: CASSLTIGELFF. The CDR3 nucleotides are TGTGCCAGCAGCTTGACGATTGGGGAGCTGTTTTTT. The variable domain in full, completed from reference TRBV5-6 and TRBJ2-2, reads DAGVTQSPTHLIKTRGQQVTLRCSPKSGHDTVSWYQQALGQGPQFIFQYYEEEERQRGNFPDRFSGHQFPNYSSELNVNALLLGDSALYLCASSLTIGELFFGEGSRLTVL.

This clone was counted a few times. This chain joins TRBV6-5 and TRBJ1-2; TRBD1 is a possible D gene (5 bases). The CDR3 loop spans 15 amino acids. V was clipped by 3 bases and J by 7 bases, with 18 bases between them. Per germline, CDR1 MNHEY and CDR2 SVGAGI. The CDR3 nucleotides read TGTGCCAGCAGTTATAAGGCCGAAAGAAGGGGTGGCTACACCTTC. Protein sequence: CASSYKAERRGGYTF.

The V gene is TRBV7-2, the J gene TRBJ2-7, with TRBD2 matching over 7 bases. After removal of 4 bases from V and 3 bases from J, the junction contained 12 bases not matched to a gene. In germline, CDR1 is SGHTA, CDR2 FQGNSA. This CDR3 comprises 16 residues. The CDR3, as DNA: TGTGCCAGCAGCTCACGGATGAGCGGGGCTGTCTACGAGCAGTACTTC. As protein: CASSSRMSGAVYEQYF.

The V call is TRBV19, the J call TRBJ1-2; no firm D call. This CDR3 has 11 residues. Per germline, CDR1 LNHDA and CDR2 SQIVND (reference sequence). The V and J ends lost 6 bases and 3 bases respectively, with 5 bases between them. CDR3 DNA: TGTGCCAGTAGGGATTACTATGGCTACACCTTC. This codes for CASRDYYGYTF.

A remark on this clone: Within the sample, other DNA sequences also encode this same CDR3. The chain links TRBV19 to TRBJ1-3; D is perhaps TRBD1 (5 bases). V lost 6 bases to trimming and J lost 7 bases, with 13 bases between them. The CDR3 sequence is 13 residues long. The V gene's germline CDR1 is LNHDA and CDR2 SQIVND (reference sequence). DNA of the CDR3: TGTGCCAGTAGAAGGGGCCCCGGCAACACCATATATTTT. This codes for CASRRGPGNTIYF.